This passage covers 25 T cell receptor beta chains from one sample sequenced in a study of OX40 agonist ivuxolimab in advanced cancers. The data were produced by immunoSEQ multiplex PCR, yet TCRdb's version contains in-frame clones alone and is incomplete. The sample comprises around 46,000 clones, approximately 83% of which are singletons, and around 1.9% rests with the top ten. Here the sequenced sample was CD4+ or CD8+ T cells sorted from blood, taken in a trial of the OX40 agonist ivuxolimab. These receptors originate from an adult with an advanced solid tumor such as melanoma, head and neck, liver or kidney cancer.

In its sample, this clone was seen once. V usage is TRBV5-1 and J usage is TRBJ2-3, with 9 bases lining up with TRBD2. The CDR3 length is 15 residues. Germline loops: CDR1 SGHRS, CDR2 YFSETQ. The trim removed 3 bases at V and 3 bases at J, leaving 5 bases unmatched. CDR3 protein: CASSSAGGLTDTQYF. CDR3 sequence (DNA): TGCGCCAGCAGCTCGGCGGGGGGGCTAACAGATACGCAGTATTTT.

The chain combines TRBV4-1 with TRBJ2-2, with TRBD1 as a possible D gene (6 bases). Germline CDR1 MGHRA, CDR2 YSYEKL. The CDR3 is made up of 16 amino acids. V shed 0 bases and J shed 5 bases, with 13 bases lying between them. Here the CDR3 DNA reads TGCGCCAGCAGCCAAGATGTCCAGGGGCGGACCGGGGAGCTGTTTTTT. Its translation is CASSQDVQGRTGELFF.

This chain connects TRBV30 to TRBJ1-2, with D uncertain. This CDR3 has 12 amino acids. The germline CDR1 and CDR2 sequences are GTSNPN and SVGIG (reference sequence). Trimming shortened V by 0 bases and J by 7 bases, and 9 bases separated the two germline ends. The CDR3 DNA is TGTGCCTGGAGTGTGACCCATGGTGGCTACACCTTC. Translating gives CAWSVTHGGYTF.

V usage is TRBV7-2 and J usage is TRBJ1-2; 9 nucleotides line up with TRBD1. This CDR3 has 14 amino acids. CDR1 is SGHTA, CDR2 FQGNSA, per germline. J was trimmed by 6 bases and V by 0 bases; bases with no gene match: 2. CDR3 DNA sequence: TGTGCCAGCAGCTTAGCCGGACAGGGGAATGGCTACACCTTC. Encoded protein: CASSLAGQGNGYTF. Full variable domain (missing parts from reference TRBV7-2 and TRBJ1-2): GAGVSQSPSNKVTEKGKDVELRCDPISGHTALYWYRQSLGQGLEFLIYFQGNSAPDKSGLPSDRFSAERTGGSVSTLTIQRTQQEDSAVYLCASSLAGQGNGYTFGSGTRLTVV.

The gene calls are TRBV6-4 and TRBJ2-3, with 7 bases fitting TRBD2. This CDR3 comprises 16 residues. The V segment lost 2 bases and the J segment 2 bases; nucleotides outside the gene matches: 7. Germline V gene data show CDR1 as MRHNA and CDR2 as SNTAGT. The CDR3 DNA sequence: TGTGCCAGCAGTGACCAGCGCGGGGGAGCCACAGATACGCAGTATTTT. Translated: CASSDQRGGATDTQYF.

CDR3 coding DNA: TGTGCCAGCAGTTACGGGCAGGGAACCTCTGGAAACACCATATATTTT. It encodes CASSYGQGTSGNTIYF. The chain joins TRBV6-5 to TRBJ1-3, with D possibly matching TRBD1 (5 bases). The germline V and J ends were trimmed by 2 bases and 0 bases, with 11 bases remaining between them. CDR1 and CDR2 (germline): MNHEY, SVGAGI. This CDR3 is built from 16 residues.

The genes are TRBV19 and TRBJ2-3; 7 bases are a match to TRBD1. Trimming removed 4 bases from V and 2 bases from J; junction bases left unmatched: 6. The CDR3 extends over 15 amino acids. Germline V lookup: CDR1 LNHDA, CDR2 SQIVND (reference sequence). The CDR3 bases are TGTGCCAGTAGTACCGGGACAGACCTCACAGATACGCAGTATTTT. This translates into CASSTGTDLTDTQYF.

This chain connects TRBV4-1 to TRBJ2-3; D possibly matches TRBD1 or TRBD2 (5 bases each). V lost 1 base and J lost 4, with 12 bases in between. The germline gives CDR1 MGHRA, CDR2 YSYEKL. This CDR3 is 15 amino acids long. The CDR3 spells CASSQVGTGSDTQYF. DNA for the CDR3: TGCGCCAGCAGCCAAGTGGGGACGGGGTCAGATACGCAGTATTTT.

The rearrangement links TRBV2 to TRBJ2-3; TRBD2 matches 11 bases. Germline assignment: CDR1 SNHLY and CDR2 FYNNEI. The CDR3 runs to 15 residues. V shed 5 bases, J shed 4 bases, and the junction held 5 bases outside the gene matches. CDR3 loop: CASSSRLAGSDTQYF. The CDR3 DNA sequence: TGTGCCAGCAGTTCGCGACTAGCGGGATCAGATACGCAGTATTTT.

J is TRBJ2-7 and V is TRBV5-1; no reliable D call. Germline V gives CDR1 SGHRS, CDR2 YFSETQ. The CDR3 is 14 residues long. V was trimmed by 1 base and J by 0 bases, leaving 8 bases between them. In nucleotides, the CDR3 is TGCGCCAGCAGCTTGTTGAGCCACTCCTACGAGCAGTACTTC. This codes for CASSLLSHSYEQYF.

With respect to this clone: Relative to the germline gene, one junction end is altered; a read error may explain this. The V call is TRBV18, the J call TRBJ2-5, with TRBD2 identical over 8 bases. This CDR3 has 12 residues. Germline-derived CDR1 and CDR2 are KGHSH and LQKENI. CDR3 coding DNA: TGTGTCAGCTCACTAGCGGAAGAGACCCAGTACTTC. Residues: CVSSLAEETQYF.

CDR3 residues: CSASTSLEQYF. For the CDR3, the DNA is TGCAGCGCCTCGACATCCCTCGAGCAGTACTTC. The V call is TRBV29-1, the J call TRBJ2-7; D is ambiguous. Trimming cost V 7 bases and J 6 bases, with 13 bases left between them. The CDR3 totals 11 residues. The germline gives CDR1 SQVTM, CDR2 ANQGSEA.

The chain couples TRBV27 to TRBJ1-2; 10 bases are a match to TRBD1. Unmatched junction bases numbered 6, after V lost 0 bases and J lost 5 bases. Germline CDR1 MNHEY, CDR2 SMNVEV (reference sequence). This CDR3 has 16 residues. DNA for the CDR3: TGTGCCAGCAGTTTATCGGCGACAGGGGGCATGTATGGCTACACCTTC. Amino acids: CASSLSATGGMYGYTF.

This rearrangement joins TRBV2 to TRBJ2-3; D is uncertain. The germline V gene encodes CDR1 SNHLY and CDR2 FYNNEI. The CDR3 contains 11 residues. Between the trimmed V and J ends, which lost 0 bases and 5 bases, there was a span of 0 bases. The CDR3: CASSEADTQYF. For the CDR3, the DNA is TGTGCCAGCAGTGAAGCAGATACGCAGTATTTT. Looking up the rest from reference TRBV2 and TRBJ2-3 gives the full variable domain: EPEVTQTPSHQVTQMGQEVILRCVPISNHLYFYWYRQILGQKVEFLVSFYNNEISEKSEIFDDQFSVERPDGSNFTLKIRSTKLEDSAMYFCASSEADTQYFGPGTRLTVL.

The sample holds a few counts of this clone. The chain is built from TRBV9 and TRBJ2-7; D perhaps matches TRBD1 (5 bases). The germline V and J ends were trimmed by 0 bases and 3 bases, with 13 bases remaining between them. Per germline, CDR1 SGDLS and CDR2 YYNGEE. The CDR3 runs to 15 residues. The CDR3 is CASSVGGRGNYEQYF. CDR3 DNA sequence: TGTGCCAGCAGCGTAGGAGGTAGGGGAAACTACGAGCAGTACTTC.

The V call is TRBV19, the J call TRBJ1-4; 9 bases are shared with TRBD1. With V trimmed by 7 bases and J by 8 bases, 20 bases remained unmatched. In germline, CDR1 is LNHDA, CDR2 SQIVND (reference sequence). The CDR3 has 18 residues. This CDR3 reads CASNPSGQGDLRGEKLFF. The CDR3 bases are TGTGCCAGTAATCCATCGGGACAGGGCGACCTCCGGGGGGAAAAACTGTTTTTT.

The CDR3: CASSQDGWGFSNQPQHF. For the CDR3, the DNA is TGCGCCAGCAGCCAAGATGGTTGGGGCTTTAGCAATCAGCCCCAGCATTTT. The chain has TRBV4-1 and TRBJ1-5; maybe TRBD1 (5 bases). Germline V gives CDR1 MGHRA, CDR2 YSYEKL. V was shortened by 0 bases and J by 0 bases, with 12 bases between the two germline ends. The CDR3 extends over 17 amino acids.

The rearrangement links TRBV5-4 to TRBJ2-7, with 9 bases that match TRBD1. J lost 6 bases, V lost 2 bases, and 6 bases had no gene match. CDR3 length: 14 amino acids. Looked up from germline, CDR1 is SGHNT and CDR2 is YYREEE (reference sequence). The CDR3 bases are TGTGCCAGCAGCTTAATGGGACAGGGAGGCGAGCAGTACTTC. The encoded protein is CASSLMGQGGEQYF.

The chain joins TRBV14 to TRBJ1-2; perhaps TRBD1 as D (6 bases). Germline loops: CDR1 SGHDN, CDR2 FVKESK. CDR3 length: 14 residues. Trimming removed 0 bases from V and 4 bases from J, with 9 bases in between. The CDR3 bases are TGTGCCAGCAGCCAAGATAAACAGGGCTATGGCTACACCTTC. Translating gives CASSQDKQGYGYTF.

The chain uses TRBV5-1 and TRBJ2-2, with no clear D. The CDR3 runs to 14 residues. V lost 5 bases and J 1 base, leaving 9 bases between the germline ends. The germline CDR1 and CDR2 sequences are SGHRS and YFSETQ. CDR3 sequence (DNA): TGCGCCAGCAGACCCCTCGGGAACACCGGGGAGCTGTTTTTT. It specifies CASRPLGNTGELFF.

A single count supports this clone. This CDR3 reads CASSARPSSGNTIYF. The CDR3 bases are TGTGCCAGCAGTGCCCGACCGAGCTCTGGAAACACCATATATTTT. The chain recombines TRBV6-1 with TRBJ1-3; no clear D. CDR1 and CDR2 from the germline V gene are MNHNS and SASEGT. Trimming stripped 4 bases from V and 0 bases from J, with 10 bases between. CDR3 length: 15 amino acids.

This rearrangement joins TRBV4-1 to TRBJ2-6; D is possibly TRBD1 (6 bases). Germline V gene data show CDR1 as MGHRA and CDR2 as YSYEKL. V was pared by 1 base and J by 4 bases, with 14 bases between. This CDR3 has 17 residues. CDR3 nucleotides: TGCGCCAGCAGCCAAGCGGCAGGGGCCTCCGGGGCCAACGTCCTGACTTTC. Translating it yields CASSQAAGASGANVLTF.

This clone was seen only a few times. The chain links TRBV2 to TRBJ2-3, with TRBD2 as a possible D gene (5 bases). V lost 3 bases, J lost 0 bases, and 10 bases lay in between. The germline CDR1 and CDR2 sequences are SNHLY and FYNNEI. This CDR3 is 15 amino acids long. The CDR3 loop reads CASSDGLISTDTQYF. The CDR3 DNA follows: TGTGCCAGCAGTGACGGACTGATAAGCACAGATACGCAGTATTTT. Full variable domain (remainder filled in from reference TRBV2 and TRBJ2-3): EPEVTQTPSHQVTQMGQEVILRCVPISNHLYFYWYRQILGQKVEFLVSFYNNEISEKSEIFDDQFSVERPDGSNFTLKIRSTKLEDSAMYFCASSDGLISTDTQYFGPGTRLTVL.

This chain joins TRBV7-8 and TRBJ2-7; tentative D call: TRBD1 (5 bases). Germline CDR1 is SGHVS and CDR2 is FQNEAQ. This CDR3 spans 13 amino acids. V lost 5 bases and J lost 5, with 13 bases in between. The CDR3 spells CASSIRQTHEQYF. Written as DNA, the CDR3 is TGTGCCAGCAGCATAAGACAGACCCACGAGCAGTACTTC.

The CDR3 protein is CASSRTTPGADTQYF. CDR3 coding DNA: TGTGCCAGCAGCCGCACCACACCAGGGGCAGATACGCAGTATTTT. V and J are TRBV5-4 and TRBJ2-3; maybe TRBD1 (6 bases). Trimming cost V 4 bases and J 4 bases, with 16 bases left between them. CDR1 is SGHNT and CDR2 is YYREEE in the germline V gene (reference sequence). This CDR3 has 15 amino acids. Full variable domain (outside the CDR3, taken from reference TRBV5-4 and TRBJ2-3): ETGVTQSPTHLIKTRGQQVTLRCSSQSGHNTVSWYQQALGQGPQFIFQYYREEENGRGNFPPRFSGLQFPNYSSELNVNALELDDSALYLCASSRTTPGADTQYFGPGTRLTVL.